Listed here is a single T cell receptor beta chain. V lost 5 bases to trimming and J lost 7 bases; unmatched junction nucleotides: 8. This CDR3 has 15 amino acids. Germline loops: CDR1 MNHEY, CDR2 SVGAGI. The sample originates from a study of blood T cell repertoires in COVID-19. Original analysis: Quantification of nucleated cells was approximated via reference gene primer amplification. Here immunoSEQ multiplex PCR was the method, and the copy in TCRdb shows in-frame clones only, minus some. Clone size and the V and J calls come from that table; the DNA yielded D and trimming. Of over 250,000 clones in the sample, 70% to 75% were seen once.

Sample: peripheral blood. The clonotype comes from an elderly woman with acute or convalescent COVID-19. The gene calls are TRBV6-5 and TRBJ2-2, with 9 positions matching TRBD1. The chain's CDR3 is CASSLRTGADGELFF. CDR3 nucleotides: TGTGCCAGCAGTCTACGGACAGGGGCGGACGGGGAGCTGTTTTTT.